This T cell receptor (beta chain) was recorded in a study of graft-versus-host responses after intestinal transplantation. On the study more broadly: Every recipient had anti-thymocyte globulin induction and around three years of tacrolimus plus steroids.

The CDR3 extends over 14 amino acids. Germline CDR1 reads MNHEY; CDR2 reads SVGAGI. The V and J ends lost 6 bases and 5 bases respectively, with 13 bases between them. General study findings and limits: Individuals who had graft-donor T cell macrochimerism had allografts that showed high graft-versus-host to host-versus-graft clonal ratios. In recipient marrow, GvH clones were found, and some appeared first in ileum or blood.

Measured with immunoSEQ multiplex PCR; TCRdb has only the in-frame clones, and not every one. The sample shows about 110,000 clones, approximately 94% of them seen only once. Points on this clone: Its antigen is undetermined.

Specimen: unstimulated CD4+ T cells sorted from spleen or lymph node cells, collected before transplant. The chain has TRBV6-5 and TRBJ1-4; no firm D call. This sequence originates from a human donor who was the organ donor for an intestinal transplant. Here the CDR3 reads CASRQIGLNEKLFF. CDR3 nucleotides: TGTGCCAGCAGACAAATTGGGCTAAATGAAAAACTGTTTTTT.